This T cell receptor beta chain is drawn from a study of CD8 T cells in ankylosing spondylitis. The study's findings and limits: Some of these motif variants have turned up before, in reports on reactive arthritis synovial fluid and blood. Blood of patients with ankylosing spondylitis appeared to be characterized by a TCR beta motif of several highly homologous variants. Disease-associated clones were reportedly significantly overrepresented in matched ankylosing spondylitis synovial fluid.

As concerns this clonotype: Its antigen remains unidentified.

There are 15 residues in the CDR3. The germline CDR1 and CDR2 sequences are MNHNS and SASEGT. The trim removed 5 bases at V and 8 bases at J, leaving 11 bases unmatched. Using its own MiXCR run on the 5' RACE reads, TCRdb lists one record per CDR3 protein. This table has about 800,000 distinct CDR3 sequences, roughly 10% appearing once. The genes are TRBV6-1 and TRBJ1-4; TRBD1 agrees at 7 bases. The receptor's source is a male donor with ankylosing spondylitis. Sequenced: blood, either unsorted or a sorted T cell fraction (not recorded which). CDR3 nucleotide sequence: TGTGCCAGCAGTCCCTGGGACAGAGGAATGGAAAAACTGTTTTTT. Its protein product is CASSPWDRGMEKLFF.